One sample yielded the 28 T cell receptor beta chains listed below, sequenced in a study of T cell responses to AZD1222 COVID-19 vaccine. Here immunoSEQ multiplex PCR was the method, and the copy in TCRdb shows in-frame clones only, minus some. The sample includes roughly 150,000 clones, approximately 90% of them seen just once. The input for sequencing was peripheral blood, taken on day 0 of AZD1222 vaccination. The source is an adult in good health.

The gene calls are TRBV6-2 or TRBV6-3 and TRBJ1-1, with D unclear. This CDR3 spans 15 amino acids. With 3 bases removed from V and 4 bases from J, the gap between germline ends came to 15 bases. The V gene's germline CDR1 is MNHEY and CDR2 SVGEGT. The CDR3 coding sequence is TGTGCCAGCAGTTATAGGTGGCCATGGGGCACTGAAGCTTTCTTT. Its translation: CASSYRWPWGTEAFF.

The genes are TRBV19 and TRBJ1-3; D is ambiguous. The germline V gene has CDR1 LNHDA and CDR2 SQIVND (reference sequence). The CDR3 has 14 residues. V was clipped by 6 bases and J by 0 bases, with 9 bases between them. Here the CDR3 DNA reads TGTGCCAGTAGCCCTGAGGGCTCTGGAAACACCATATATTTT. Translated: CASSPEGSGNTIYF.

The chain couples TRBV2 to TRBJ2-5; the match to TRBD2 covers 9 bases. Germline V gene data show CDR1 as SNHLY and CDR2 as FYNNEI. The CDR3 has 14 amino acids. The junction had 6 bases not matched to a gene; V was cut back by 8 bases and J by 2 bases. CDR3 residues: CASGREGIQETQYF. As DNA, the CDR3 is TGTGCCAGCGGGCGGGAGGGAATACAAGAGACCCAGTACTTC.

The CDR3 DNA reads TGCGCCAGCAGCCAAGGGGACCGCCGATTTGATCGAGGCTACACCTTC. Protein sequence: CASSQGDRRFDRGYTF. This chain joins TRBV4-1 and TRBJ1-2; tentative D call: TRBD1 (5 bases). Trimming pared 1 base from V and 8 bases from J, leaving 20 bases between. Germline V gives CDR1 MGHRA, CDR2 YSYEKL. The CDR3 totals 16 residues.

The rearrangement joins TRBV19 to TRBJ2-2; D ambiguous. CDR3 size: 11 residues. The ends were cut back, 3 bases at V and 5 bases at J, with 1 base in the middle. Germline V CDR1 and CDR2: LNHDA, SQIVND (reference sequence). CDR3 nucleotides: TGTGCCAGTAGTATTACCGGGGAGCTGTTTTTT. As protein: CASSITGELFF.

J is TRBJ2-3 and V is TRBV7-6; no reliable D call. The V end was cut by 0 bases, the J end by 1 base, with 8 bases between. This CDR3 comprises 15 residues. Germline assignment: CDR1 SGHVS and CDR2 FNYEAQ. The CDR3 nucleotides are TGTGCCAGCAGCTTAGCTTACGGAGGCACAGATACGCAGTATTTT. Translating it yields CASSLAYGGTDTQYF.

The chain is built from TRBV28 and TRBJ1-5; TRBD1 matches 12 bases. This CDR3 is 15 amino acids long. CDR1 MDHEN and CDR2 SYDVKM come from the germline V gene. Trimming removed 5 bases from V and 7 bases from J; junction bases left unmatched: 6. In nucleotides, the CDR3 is TGTGCCAGCAGTCCCGGGACAGGGGGCGTCCAGCCCCAGCATTTT. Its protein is CASSPGTGGVQPQHF.

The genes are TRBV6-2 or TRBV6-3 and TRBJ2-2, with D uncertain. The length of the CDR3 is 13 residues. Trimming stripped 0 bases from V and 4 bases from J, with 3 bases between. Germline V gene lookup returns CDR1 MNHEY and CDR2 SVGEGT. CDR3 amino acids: CASSYSFTGELFF. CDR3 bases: TGTGCCAGCAGTTACTCGTTCACCGGGGAGCTGTTTTTT.

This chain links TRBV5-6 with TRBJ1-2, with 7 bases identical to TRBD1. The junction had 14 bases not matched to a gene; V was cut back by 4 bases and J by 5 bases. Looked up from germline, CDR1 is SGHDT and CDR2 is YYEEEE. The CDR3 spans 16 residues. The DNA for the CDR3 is TGTGCCAGCAGCGAGACCACGGGACAGAAACCTTATGGCTACACCTTC. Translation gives CASSETTGQKPYGYTF.

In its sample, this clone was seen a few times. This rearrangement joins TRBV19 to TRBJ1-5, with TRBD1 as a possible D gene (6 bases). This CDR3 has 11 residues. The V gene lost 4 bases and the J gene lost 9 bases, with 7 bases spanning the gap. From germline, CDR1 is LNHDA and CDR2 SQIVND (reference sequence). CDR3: CASSRGAPQHF. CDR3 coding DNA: TGTGCCAGTAGTAGGGGGGCGCCCCAGCATTTT.

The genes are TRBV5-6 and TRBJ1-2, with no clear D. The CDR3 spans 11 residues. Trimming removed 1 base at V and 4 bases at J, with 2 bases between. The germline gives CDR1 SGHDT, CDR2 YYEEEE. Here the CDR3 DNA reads TGTGCCAGCAGCTTGTCCTATGGCTACACCTTC. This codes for CASSLSYGYTF.

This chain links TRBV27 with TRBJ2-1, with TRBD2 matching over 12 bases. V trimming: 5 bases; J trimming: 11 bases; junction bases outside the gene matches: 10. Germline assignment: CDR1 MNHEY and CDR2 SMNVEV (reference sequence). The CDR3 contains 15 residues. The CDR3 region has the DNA TGTGCCAGCAGTCCCGGGACTAGCGGGCTGATCAAGCAGTTCTTC. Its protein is CASSPGTSGLIKQFF.

The CDR3 loop reads CASSSGEDGYTF. CDR3 sequence (DNA): TGTGCCAGCAGCTCAGGGGAGGATGGCTACACCTTC. This sequence joins TRBV9 and TRBJ1-2; possibly TRBD1 for D (6 bases). Germline CDR1 and CDR2: SGDLS and YYNGEE. CDR3 size: 12 residues. The V gene lost 4 bases and the J gene lost 6 bases, with 10 bases spanning the gap.

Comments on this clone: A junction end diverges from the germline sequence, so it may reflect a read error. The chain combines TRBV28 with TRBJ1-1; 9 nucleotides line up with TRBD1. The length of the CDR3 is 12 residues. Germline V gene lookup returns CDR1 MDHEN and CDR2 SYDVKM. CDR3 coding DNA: TGTGCCAGCAGTTTAAGTTTGGGACAGGGCCTTTTT. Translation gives CASSLSLGQGLF.

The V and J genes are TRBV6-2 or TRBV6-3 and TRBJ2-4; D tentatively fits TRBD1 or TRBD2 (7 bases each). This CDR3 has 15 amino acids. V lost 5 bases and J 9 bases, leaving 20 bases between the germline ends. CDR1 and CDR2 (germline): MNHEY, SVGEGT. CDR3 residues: CASSRPSTGEGIQYF. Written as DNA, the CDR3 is TGTGCCAGCAGTCGCCCCTCTACAGGGGAGGGCATTCAGTACTTC.

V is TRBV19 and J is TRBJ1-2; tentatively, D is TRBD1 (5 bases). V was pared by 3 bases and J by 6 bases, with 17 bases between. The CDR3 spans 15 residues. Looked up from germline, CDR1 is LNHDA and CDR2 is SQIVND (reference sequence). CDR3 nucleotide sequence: TGTGCCAGTAGTATCGGACTCGGGGGGATTCATGGCTACACCTTC. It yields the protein CASSIGLGGIHGYTF.

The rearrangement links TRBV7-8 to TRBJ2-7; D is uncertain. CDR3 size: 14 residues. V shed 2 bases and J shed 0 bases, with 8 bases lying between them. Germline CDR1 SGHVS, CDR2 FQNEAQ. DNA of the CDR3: TGTGCCAGCAGCTTACTTGCCTCCTCCTACGAGCAGTACTTC. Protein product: CASSLLASSYEQYF.

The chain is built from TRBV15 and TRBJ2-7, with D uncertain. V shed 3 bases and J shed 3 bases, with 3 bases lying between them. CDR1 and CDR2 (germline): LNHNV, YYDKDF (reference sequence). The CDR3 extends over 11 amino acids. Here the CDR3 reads CATSSGYEQYF. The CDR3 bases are TGTGCCACCAGCAGCGGCTACGAGCAGTACTTC.

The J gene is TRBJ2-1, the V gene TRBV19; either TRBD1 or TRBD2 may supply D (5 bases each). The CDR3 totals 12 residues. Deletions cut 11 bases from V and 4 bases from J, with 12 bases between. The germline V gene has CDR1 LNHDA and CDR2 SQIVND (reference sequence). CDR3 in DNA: TGTGCCTCATCTTGGGGGTACAATGAGCAGTTCTTC. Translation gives CASSWGYNEQFF.

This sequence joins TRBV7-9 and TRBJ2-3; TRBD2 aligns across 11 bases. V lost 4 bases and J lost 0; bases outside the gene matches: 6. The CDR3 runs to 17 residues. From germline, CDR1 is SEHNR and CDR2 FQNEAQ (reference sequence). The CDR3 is CASSSPGLAASTDTQYF. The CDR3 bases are TGTGCCAGCAGCTCCCCGGGACTAGCGGCTAGCACAGATACGCAGTATTTT.

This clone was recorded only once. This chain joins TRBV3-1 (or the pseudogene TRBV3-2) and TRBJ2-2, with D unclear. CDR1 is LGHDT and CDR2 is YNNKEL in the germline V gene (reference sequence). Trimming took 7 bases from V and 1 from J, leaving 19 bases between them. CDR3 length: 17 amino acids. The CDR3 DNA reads TGTGCCAGCACCAGAAAAACGTGTGGGGTGAACACCGGGGAGCTGTTTTTT. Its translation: CASTRKTCGVNTGELFF.

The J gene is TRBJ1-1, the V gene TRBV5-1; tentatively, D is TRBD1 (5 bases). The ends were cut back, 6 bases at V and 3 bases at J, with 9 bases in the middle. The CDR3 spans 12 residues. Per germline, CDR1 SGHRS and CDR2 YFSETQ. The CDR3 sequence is CASKVGDTEAFF. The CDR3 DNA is TGCGCCAGCAAGGTGGGGGACACTGAAGCTTTCTTT.

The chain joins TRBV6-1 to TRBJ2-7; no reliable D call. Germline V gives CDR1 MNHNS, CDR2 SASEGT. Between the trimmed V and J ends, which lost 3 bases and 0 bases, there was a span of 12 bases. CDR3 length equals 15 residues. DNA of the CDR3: TGTGCCAGCAGTGATGGTCCCTACAGCTCCTACGAGCAGTACTTC. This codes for CASSDGPYSSYEQYF.

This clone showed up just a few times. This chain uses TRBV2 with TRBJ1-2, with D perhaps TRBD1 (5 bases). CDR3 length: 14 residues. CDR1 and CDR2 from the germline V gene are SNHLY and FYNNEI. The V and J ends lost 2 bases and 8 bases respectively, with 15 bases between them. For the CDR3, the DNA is TGTGCCAGCAGTGAACCCAGGGAGGGTCCGGGCTACACCTTC. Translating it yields CASSEPREGPGYTF. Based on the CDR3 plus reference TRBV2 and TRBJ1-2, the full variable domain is EPEVTQTPSHQVTQMGQEVILRCVPISNHLYFYWYRQILGQKVEFLVSFYNNEISEKSEIFDDQFSVERPDGSNFTLKIRSTKLEDSAMYFCASSEPREGPGYTFGSGTRLTVV.

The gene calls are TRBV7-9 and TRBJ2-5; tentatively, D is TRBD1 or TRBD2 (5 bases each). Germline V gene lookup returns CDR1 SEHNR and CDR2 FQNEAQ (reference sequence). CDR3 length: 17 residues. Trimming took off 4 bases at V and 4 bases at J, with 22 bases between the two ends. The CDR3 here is CASSSFGASQRGETQYF. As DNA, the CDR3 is TGTGCCAGCAGCTCCTTCGGGGCCTCGCAAAGAGGAGAGACCCAGTACTTC.

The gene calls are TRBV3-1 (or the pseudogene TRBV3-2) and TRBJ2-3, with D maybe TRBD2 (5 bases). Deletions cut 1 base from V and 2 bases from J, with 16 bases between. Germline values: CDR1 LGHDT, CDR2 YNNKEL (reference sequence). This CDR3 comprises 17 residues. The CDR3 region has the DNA TGTGCCAGCAGCCAAGTCCACGGGGATGGGCACACAGATACGCAGTATTTT. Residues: CASSQVHGDGHTDTQYF.

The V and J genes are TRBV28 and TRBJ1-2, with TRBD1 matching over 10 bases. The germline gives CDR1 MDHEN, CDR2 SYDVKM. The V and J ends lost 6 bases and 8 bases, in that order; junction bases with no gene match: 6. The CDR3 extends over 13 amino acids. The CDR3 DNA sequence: TGTGCCAGCAGCCCGACAGGGGGCAGAGGCTACACCTTC. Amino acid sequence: CASSPTGGRGYTF.

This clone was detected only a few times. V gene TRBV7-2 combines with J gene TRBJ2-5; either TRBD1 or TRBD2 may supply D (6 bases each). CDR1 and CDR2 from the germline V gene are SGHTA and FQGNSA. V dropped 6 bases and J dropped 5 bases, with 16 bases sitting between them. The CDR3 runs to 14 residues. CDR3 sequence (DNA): TGTGCCAGCAGTTTTGGAGGGGGATTCGAGACCCAGTACTTC. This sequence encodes CASSFGGGFETQYF.